The 3 T cell receptor beta chains reported below all come from one sample, sequenced in a study of T-cell memory formation after mild COVID-19. TCRdb redid the calling of the 5' RACE reads with MiXCR, one entry per CDR3 protein. The sample lists around 80,000 distinct CDR3 sequences, around 13% seen once, with around 29% in the top ten. Sequenced input: PBMCs or a T cell subset sorted from them (not recorded which). The source is an adult woman who had mild COVID-19 (a few samples of this study predate the infection). Cell type and time point are not known.

This clonotype occurred many times. This chain links TRBV19 with TRBJ1-4, with D unresolved. Trimming removed 3 bases from V and 8 bases from J, with 16 bases in between. The CDR3 spans 15 residues. CDR1 is LNHDA and CDR2 is SQIVND in the germline V gene (reference sequence). The CDR3 spells CASSILPPTDEKLFF. The DNA of the CDR3 is TGTGCCAGTAGTATTTTGCCACCAACGGACGAAAAACTGTTTTTT.

The gene calls are TRBV4-2 and TRBJ2-7; 7 bases are shared with TRBD1. The V gene end was trimmed by 2 bases and the J gene end by 4 bases; junction bases not matched to a gene: 11. The CDR3 is 16 residues long. Germline CDR1 and CDR2: LGHNA and YNFKEQ. CDR3 loop: CASSQSPGQPSYEQYF. CDR3 bases: TGTGCCAGCAGCCAATCTCCGGGACAGCCGAGTTACGAGCAGTACTTC.

This clonotype occurred a few times. This chain joins TRBV6-8 and TRBJ2-7, with 9 bases identical to TRBD1. The germline V gene encodes CDR1 MNHGY and CDR2 SAAAGT. The CDR3 length is 14 residues. Trimming at V came to 4 bases and at J to 4 bases, leaving 5 bases not matched to a gene. The CDR3 is CASSWDRERYEQYF. CDR3 nucleotides: TGTGCCAGCAGTTGGGACAGGGAGAGGTACGAGCAGTACTTC.